This TCR beta chain was documented in a study of OX40 agonist ivuxolimab in advanced cancers. Study-wide background: Partial response was recorded in three patients: one hepatocellular carcinoma and two cutaneous melanoma cases. General study points: CD4+ T cells averaged fewer expanded clones than CD8+ T cells. CD4+ and CD8+ T cells in blood underwent clonal expansion by week 6 at 0.1 to 3.0 mg/kg.

About this clone: Its antigen is still unknown.

TCRdb keeps only in-frame clones here, not all; method: immunoSEQ multiplex PCR. The sample lists about 81,000 clones, around 93% occurring once. V was clipped by 3 bases and J by 1 base, with 10 bases between them. The CDR3 spans 14 residues. Germline V gives CDR1 MNHEY, CDR2 SMNVEV (reference sequence). This sequence joins TRBV27 and TRBJ2-7; TRBD2 might be the D (5 bases). This TCR came from an adult with an advanced solid tumor such as melanoma, head and neck, liver or kidney cancer. Here the sequenced sample was CD4+ or CD8+ T cells sorted from blood, taken in a trial of the OX40 agonist ivuxolimab. CDR3 protein: CASSFNGKSYEQYF. CDR3 in DNA: TGTGCCAGCAGTTTCAACGGGAAATCCTACGAGCAGTACTTC.